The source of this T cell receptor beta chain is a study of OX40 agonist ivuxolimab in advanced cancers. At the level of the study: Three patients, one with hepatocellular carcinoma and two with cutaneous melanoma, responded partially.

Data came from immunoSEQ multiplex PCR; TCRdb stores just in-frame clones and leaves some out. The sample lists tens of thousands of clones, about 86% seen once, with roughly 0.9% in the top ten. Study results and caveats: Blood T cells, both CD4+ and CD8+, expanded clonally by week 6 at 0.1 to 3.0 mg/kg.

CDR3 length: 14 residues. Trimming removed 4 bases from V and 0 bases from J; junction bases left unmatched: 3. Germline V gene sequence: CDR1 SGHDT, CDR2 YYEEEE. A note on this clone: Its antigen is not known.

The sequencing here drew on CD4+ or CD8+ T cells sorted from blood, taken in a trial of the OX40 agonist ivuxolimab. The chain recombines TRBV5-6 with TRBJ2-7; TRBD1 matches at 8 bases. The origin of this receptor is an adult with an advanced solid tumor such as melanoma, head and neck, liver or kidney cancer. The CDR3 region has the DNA TGTGCCAGCAGCCGGGACAGGTCCTCCTACGAGCAGTACTTC. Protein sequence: CASSRDRSSYEQYF.